Included here is one TCR beta chain sequence, with context. This sample was included in a study of blood T cell repertoires in COVID-19. The CDR3 covers 17 residues. Per germline, CDR1 KGHDR and CDR2 SFDVKD. The V segment lost 0 bases and the J segment 4 bases; nucleotides outside the gene matches: 5. Generated by immunoSEQ multiplex PCR, the TCRdb table keeps only in-frame clones and is missing some. The profile covers some 75,000 clones, with approximately 90% appearing a single time and around 0.6% taken by the ten largest. J is TRBJ2-1 and V is TRBV24-1; 10 bases map to TRBD2. The source material was peripheral blood. The TCR was taken from a man between 60 and 75 years old with acute or convalescent COVID-19. The CDR3, as DNA: TGTGCCACCAGTGATTTGGAGCGGGAGGGCCAGTACAATGAGCAGTTCTTC. The encoded protein is CATSDLEREGQYNEQFF.